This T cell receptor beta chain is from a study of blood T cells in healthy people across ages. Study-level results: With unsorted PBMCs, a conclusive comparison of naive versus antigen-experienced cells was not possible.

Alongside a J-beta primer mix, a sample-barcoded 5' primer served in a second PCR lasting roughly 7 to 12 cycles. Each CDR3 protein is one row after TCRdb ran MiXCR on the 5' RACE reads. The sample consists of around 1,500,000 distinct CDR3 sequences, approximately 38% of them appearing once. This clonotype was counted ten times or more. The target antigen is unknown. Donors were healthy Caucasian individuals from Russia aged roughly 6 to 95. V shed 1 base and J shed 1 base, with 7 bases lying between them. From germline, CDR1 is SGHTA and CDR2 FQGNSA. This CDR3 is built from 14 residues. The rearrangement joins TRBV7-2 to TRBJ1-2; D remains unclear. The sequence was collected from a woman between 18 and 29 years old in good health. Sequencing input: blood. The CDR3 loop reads CASSLGTDNYGYTF. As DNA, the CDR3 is TGTGCCAGCAGCTTAGGGACGGATAACTATGGCTACACCTTC. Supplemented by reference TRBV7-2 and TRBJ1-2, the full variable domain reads GAGVSQSPSNKVTEKGKDVELRCDPISGHTALYWYRQSLGQGLEFLIYFQGNSAPDKSGLPSDRFSAERTGGSVSTLTIQRTQQEDSAVYLCASSLGTDNYGYTFGSGTRLTVV.